These T cell receptor beta chains were read from a single sample in a study of OX40 agonist ivuxolimab in advanced cancers. Using immunoSEQ multiplex PCR, the repertoire was profiled, and TCRdb retains in-frame clones only, with some absent. The sample lists several thousand clones, around 82% seen once, with about a fifth in the top ten. The sample in question was CD4+ or CD8+ T cells sorted from blood, obtained in a trial of the OX40 agonist ivuxolimab. These receptors were collected from an adult with an advanced solid tumor such as melanoma, head and neck, liver or kidney cancer. Both conserved end residues are part of each CDR3. The D gene is left open where the match is weak. Clone size, where shown, is once, few, many, or a class for clones that have expanded.

TRBD1	few	TRBJ2-7	12	TRBV7-9	TGTGCCAGCGGGACAGGGGACTACGAGCAGTACTTC	CASGTGDYEQYF
-	large	TRBJ1-5	14	TRBV6-6	TGTGCCAGCAGTTACTCTGGCAGTCCCCAGCCCCAGCATTTT	CASSYSGSPQPQHF
TRBD2	-	TRBJ2-3	17	TRBV4-3	TGCGCCAGCAGCCATAACTCAGCGGGGAGAACCACAGATACGCAGTATTTT	CASSHNSAGRTTDTQYF
-	-	TRBJ1-2	12	TRBV2	TGTGCCAGCAGTGATACCAGGATTGGCTACACCTTC	CASSDTRIGYTF
TRBD1	-	TRBJ1-6	14	TRBV5-1	TGCGCCAGCAGCCCAACAGGGGGAAGGTCACCCCTCCACTTT	CASSPTGGRSPLHF
-	-	TRBJ2-2	16	TRBV12-2	TGTGCAAGTCGCTTAACTAGCGGGGGGAACACCGGGGAGCTGTTTTTT	CASRLTSGGNTGELFF
-	-	TRBJ1-2	16	TRBV6-5	TGTGCCAGCAGTTACCTCCACCAGGCGGGGAACTATGGCTACACCTTC	CASSYLHQAGNYGYTF
-	-	TRBJ1-2	15	TRBV29-1	TGCAGCGTTGAAGATATAAGGGAAACTAACTATGGCTACACCTTC	CSVEDIRETNYGYTF
-	-	TRBJ1-5	13	TRBV25-1	TGTGCCAGCAGTAGAGGGAGCAATCAGCCCCAGCATTTT	CASSRGSNQPQHF
TRBD1	-	TRBJ1-2	15	TRBV4-3	TGCGCCAGCAGCCAAGAGTATGGAACAGGGGGTGGCTACACCTTC	CASSQEYGTGGGYTF
-	few	TRBJ2-2	17	TRBV25-1	TGTGCCAGCAAATGGGGTCGAGGACCGCTGGCCACCGGGGAGCTGTTTTTT	CASKWGRGPLATGELFF
TRBD1	once	TRBJ2-1	15	TRBV6-1	TGTGCCAGCAGTGAGACAGGGGGCTCCTATAATGAGCAGTTCTTC	CASSETGGSYNEQFF
TRBD2	-	TRBJ2-7	16	TRBV2	TGTGCCAGCAGTGAAGGGGCTAGCGGGGTGATTGGCGAGCAGTACTTC	CASSEGASGVIGEQYF
-	-	TRBJ2-2	17	TRBV27	TGTGCCAGCAGTTTTCTTTCCGTTCAAGCGAACACCGGGGAGCTGTTTTTT	CASSFLSVQANTGELFF
-	-	TRBJ1-1	11	TRBV20-1	TGCAGTGCCCCGAGGGGGGTTGAAGCTTTCTTT	CSAPRGVEAFF
-	-	TRBJ1-1	14	TRBV4-3	TGCGCCAGCAGCCAAGAGGGCGGTTACCCTGAAGCTTTCTTT	CASSQEGGYPEAFF
-	once	TRBJ2-7	13	TRBV9	TGTGCCAGCAGCGTAGGGGACACCTACGAGCAGTACTTC	CASSVGDTYEQYF
-	-	TRBJ1-1	15	TRBV6-8	TGTGCCAGCAGTTACAGTAGGCCCCTGGGGCCTGAAGCTTTCTTT	CASSYSRPLGPEAFF
-	-	TRBJ2-1	17	TRBV4-1	TGCGCCAGCGGAGGGCAGGGAATCGGGAGCTCCTACAATGAGCAGTTCTTC	CASGGQGIGSSYNEQFF
-	-	TRBJ1-3	12	TRBV6-5	TGTGCCAGCAGGTCGTCTGGAAACACCATATATTTT	CASRSSGNTIYF
-	few	TRBJ1-2	15	TRBV2	TGTGCCAGCAGGGGGGGTTCTTCCCCTAGGCAGGGCTACACCTTC	CASRGGSSPRQGYTF
-	-	TRBJ1-3	15	TRBV9	TGTGCCAGCAGCCCCTCGTGGGGGACTGGAAACACCATATATTTT	CASSPSWGTGNTIYF
-	-	TRBJ2-6	18	TRBV4-1	TGCGCCAGCAGCCCCCCAGGAGGGAAACCTTCTGGGGCCAACGTCCTGACTTTC	CASSPPGGKPSGANVLTF
-	-	TRBJ1-1	13	TRBV7-9	TGTGCCAGCGATGCCAGGGAGAACACTGAAGCTTTCTTT	CASDARENTEAFF
TRBD1	-	TRBJ1-1	15	TRBV5-1	TGCGCCAGCAGTCTACCCCAGGGGGAATACACTGAAGCTTTCTTT	CASSLPQGEYTEAFF
TRBD1	once	TRBJ1-4	15	TRBV5-1	TGTGCCAGCAGCTCCCCGGGACAGCCTAATGAAAAACTGTTTTTT	CASSSPGQPNEKLFF
-	-	TRBJ1-2	13	TRBV29-1	TGCAGCATTTCTGGGGGGGACATCTGGGGCTACACCTTC	CSISGGDIWGYTF
-	-	TRBJ2-7	16	TRBV15	TGTGCCACCAGCAGTCCCCTCCAGGTGGGGTCCTACGAGCAGTACTTC	CATSSPLQVGSYEQYF
-	-	TRBJ2-2	13	TRBV6-5	TGTGCCAGCAGTTACTCGGGCACCGGGGAGCTGTTTTTT	CASSYSGTGELFF
-	-	TRBJ1-1	15	TRBV27	TGTGCCAGCAGGTGGACACCTGATATGAACACTGAAGCTTTCTTT	CASRWTPDMNTEAFF
-	-	TRBJ2-1	12	TRBV7-9	TGTGCCAGCAAGGAGGGGGGTCATGAGCAGTTCTTC	CASKEGGHEQFF
TRBD2	few	TRBJ2-1	19	TRBV4-1	TGCGCCAGCAGCCAAGAGGGACTAGCGGGGGGCCCATCAGGAAATGAGCAGTTCTTC	CASSQEGLAGGPSGNEQFF
TRBD2	-	TRBJ2-1	15	TRBV13	TGTGCCAGCAGCTTTTTAGCGGGGGTTTTTAATGAGCAGTTCTTC	CASSFLAGVFNEQFF
-	-	TRBJ1-3	13	TRBV21-1	TGTGCCAGCGGGGTATTCTCTGGAAACACCATATATTTT	CASGVFSGNTIYF
-	-	TRBJ2-6	19	TRBV9	TGTGCCAGCAGCGTCTCCCCCGAGGGGCCCAGTTCTGGGGCCAACGTCCTGACTTTC	CASSVSPEGPSSGANVLTF
-	-	TRBJ2-7	14	TRBV2	TGTGCCAGCAGTGAGCCGGGGGCCACCTACGAGCAGTACTTC	CASSEPGATYEQYF
-	-	TRBJ2-3	15	TRBV7-6	TGTGCCAGCAGCGCAGGGCCGGCTAGCACAGATACGCAGTATTTT	CASSAGPASTDTQYF
TRBD2	-	TRBJ2-6	15	TRBV4-3	TGCGCCAGCAGCCCTTCGGCGGGGGAAAGTAACGTCCTGACTTTC	CASSPSAGESNVLTF
-	-	TRBJ1-1	16	TRBV2	TGTGCCAGCAGTGGTCGAGTGGTTGGGGCGGACACTGAAGCTTTCTTT	CASSGRVVGADTEAFF
TRBD1	-	TRBJ1-1	14	TRBV5-6	TGTGCCAGCAGCTTCTTCCGGGGAGGGGGCGAAGCTTTCTTT	CASSFFRGGGEAFF
-	-	TRBJ2-3	11	TRBV27	TGTGCCACATATGTTAGGGATACGCAGTATTTT	CATYVRDTQYF